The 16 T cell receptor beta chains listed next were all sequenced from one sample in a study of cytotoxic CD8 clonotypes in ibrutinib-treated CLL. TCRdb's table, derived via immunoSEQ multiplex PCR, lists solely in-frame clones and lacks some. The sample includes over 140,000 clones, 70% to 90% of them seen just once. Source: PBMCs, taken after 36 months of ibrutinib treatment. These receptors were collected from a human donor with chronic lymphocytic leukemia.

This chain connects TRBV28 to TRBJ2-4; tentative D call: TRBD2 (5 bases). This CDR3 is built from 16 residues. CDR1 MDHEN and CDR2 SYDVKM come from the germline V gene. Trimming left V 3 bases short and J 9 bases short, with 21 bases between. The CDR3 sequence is CASSFSPGSPGGIQYF. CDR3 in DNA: TGTGCCAGCAGTTTTAGTCCGGGGAGTCCAGGAGGCATTCAGTACTTC.

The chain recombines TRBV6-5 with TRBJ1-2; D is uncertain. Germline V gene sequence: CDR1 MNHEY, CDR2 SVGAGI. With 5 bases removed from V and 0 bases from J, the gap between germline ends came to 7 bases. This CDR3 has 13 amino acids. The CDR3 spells CASSEHPNYGYTF. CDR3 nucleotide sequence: TGTGCCAGCAGTGAACATCCTAACTATGGCTACACCTTC.

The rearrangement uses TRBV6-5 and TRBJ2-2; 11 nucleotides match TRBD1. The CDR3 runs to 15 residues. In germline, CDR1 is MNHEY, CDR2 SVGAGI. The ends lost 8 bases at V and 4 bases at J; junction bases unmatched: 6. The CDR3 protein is CASLLGTGGTGELFF. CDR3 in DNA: TGTGCCAGCCTCCTCGGGACAGGGGGCACCGGGGAGCTGTTTTTT.

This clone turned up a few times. The CDR3 here is CASSPRGQRFYGYTF. The CDR3 DNA sequence: TGTGCCAGCAGTCCCCGGGGACAGCGCTTTTATGGCTACACCTTC. This chain connects TRBV27 to TRBJ1-2; 7 bases fit TRBD1. The V segment lost 5 bases and the J segment 5 bases; nucleotides outside the gene matches: 11. Germline-derived CDR1 and CDR2 are MNHEY and SMNVEV (reference sequence). The CDR3 is 15 residues long.

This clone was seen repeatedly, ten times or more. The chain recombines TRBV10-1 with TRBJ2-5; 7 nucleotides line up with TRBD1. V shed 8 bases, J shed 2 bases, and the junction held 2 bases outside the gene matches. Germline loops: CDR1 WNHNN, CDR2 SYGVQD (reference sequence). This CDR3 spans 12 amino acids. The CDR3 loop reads CASLGQQETQYF. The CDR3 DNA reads TGCGCCAGCTTGGGACAGCAAGAGACCCAGTACTTC.

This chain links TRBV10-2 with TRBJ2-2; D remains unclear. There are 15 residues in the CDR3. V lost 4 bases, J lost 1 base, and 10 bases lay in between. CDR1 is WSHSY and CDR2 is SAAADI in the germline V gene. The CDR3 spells CASSAGRRNTGELFF. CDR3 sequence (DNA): TGCGCCAGCAGTGCCGGACGGAGGAACACCGGGGAGCTGTTTTTT.

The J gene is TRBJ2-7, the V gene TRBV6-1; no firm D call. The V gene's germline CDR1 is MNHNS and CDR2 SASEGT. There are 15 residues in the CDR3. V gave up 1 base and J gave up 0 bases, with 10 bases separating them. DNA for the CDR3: TGTGCCAGCAGTGAAGGGCAGGCTAGCTCCTACGAGCAGTACTTC. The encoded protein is CASSEGQASSYEQYF.

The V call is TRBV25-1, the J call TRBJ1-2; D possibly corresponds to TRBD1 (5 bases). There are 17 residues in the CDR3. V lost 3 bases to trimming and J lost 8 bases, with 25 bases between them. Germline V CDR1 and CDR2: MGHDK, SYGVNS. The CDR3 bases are TGTGCCAGCAGTGATATTCGGGACGCCCTTTATTCTGAAGGCTACACCTTC. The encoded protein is CASSDIRDALYSEGYTF.

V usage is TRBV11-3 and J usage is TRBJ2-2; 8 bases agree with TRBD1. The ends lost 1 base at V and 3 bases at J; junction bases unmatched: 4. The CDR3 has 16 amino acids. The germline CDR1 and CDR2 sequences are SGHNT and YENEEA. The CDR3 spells CASSLGTGWDTGELFF. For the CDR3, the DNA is TGTGCCAGCAGCTTAGGGACAGGGTGGGACACCGGGGAGCTGTTTTTT.

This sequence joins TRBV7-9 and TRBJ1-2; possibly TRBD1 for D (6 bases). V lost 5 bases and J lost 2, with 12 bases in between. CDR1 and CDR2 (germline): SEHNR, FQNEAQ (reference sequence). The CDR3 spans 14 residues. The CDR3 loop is CASSPTTGNYGYTF. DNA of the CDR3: TGTGCCAGCAGCCCGACTACAGGGAACTATGGCTACACCTTC.

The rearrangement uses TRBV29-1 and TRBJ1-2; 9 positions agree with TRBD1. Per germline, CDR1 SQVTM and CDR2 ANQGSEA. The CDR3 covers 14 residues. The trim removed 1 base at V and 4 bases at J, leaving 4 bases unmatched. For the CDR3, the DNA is TGCAGCGTTGAAGGGGACAGGGATAGCTATGGCTACACCTTC. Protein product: CSVEGDRDSYGYTF.

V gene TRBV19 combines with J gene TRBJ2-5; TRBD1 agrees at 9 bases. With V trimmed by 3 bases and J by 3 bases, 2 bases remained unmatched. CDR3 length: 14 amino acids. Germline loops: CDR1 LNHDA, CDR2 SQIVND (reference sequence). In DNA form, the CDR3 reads TGTGCCAGTAGTATTGACAGGGGGAAAGAGACCCAGTACTTC. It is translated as CASSIDRGKETQYF.

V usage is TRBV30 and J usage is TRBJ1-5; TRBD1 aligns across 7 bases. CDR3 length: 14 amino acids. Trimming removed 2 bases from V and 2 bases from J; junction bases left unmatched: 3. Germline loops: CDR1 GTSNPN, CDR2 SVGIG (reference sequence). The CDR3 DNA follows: TGTGCCTGGAGTTTAGGACAGGGCAATCAGCCCCAGCATTTT. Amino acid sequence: CAWSLGQGNQPQHF.

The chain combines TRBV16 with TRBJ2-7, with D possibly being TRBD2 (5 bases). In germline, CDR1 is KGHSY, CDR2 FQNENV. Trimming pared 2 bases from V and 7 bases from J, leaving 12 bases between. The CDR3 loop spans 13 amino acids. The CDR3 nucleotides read TGTGCCAGCAGCCAAGGAGGCTCCTTAGAGCAGTACTTC. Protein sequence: CASSQGGSLEQYF.

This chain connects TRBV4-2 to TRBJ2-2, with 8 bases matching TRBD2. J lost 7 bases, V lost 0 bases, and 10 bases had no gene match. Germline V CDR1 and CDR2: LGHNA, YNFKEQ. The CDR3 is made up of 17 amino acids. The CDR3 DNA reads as TGTGCCAGCAGCCAAGAATTGGCGGGGGGCTCGAACGGGGAGCTGTTTTTT. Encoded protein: CASSQELAGGSNGELFF.

CDR3 sequence reads: CAWSVPPALQDEQFF. The CDR3 DNA is TGTGCCTGGAGTGTACCCCCGGCCCTTCAGGATGAGCAGTTCTTC. The chain couples TRBV30 to TRBJ2-1; D is ambiguous. Trimming removed 0 bases from V and 8 bases from J, with 17 bases in between. CDR1 is GTSNPN and CDR2 is SVGIG in the germline V gene (reference sequence). The CDR3 contains 15 residues.